This T cell receptor (beta chain) was obtained from a study of spatial heterogeneity in lung cancer. TCRdb re-analysed the 5' RACE reads in MiXCR, keeping a single row per CDR3 protein. This table holds 20,000 to 30,000 distinct CDR3 sequences, around 4.7% found once. At least ten counts were recorded for this clonotype. The CDR3 is made up of 15 amino acids. CDR1 is LGHDT and CDR2 is YNNKEL in the germline V gene (reference sequence). After removal of 3 bases from V and 2 bases from J, the junction contained 1 base not matched to a gene. The time point denotes: sample taken at primary tumor resection.

The sequence derives from a male donor with early-stage non-small cell lung cancer. The sequences come from PBMCs, collected at surgery. The gene calls are TRBV3-1 and TRBJ2-7, with 13 nucleotides matching TRBD2. The CDR3 sequence: CASSHTSGRAYEQYF. DNA of the CDR3: TGTGCCAGCAGCCACACTAGCGGGAGGGCCTACGAGCAGTACTTC.